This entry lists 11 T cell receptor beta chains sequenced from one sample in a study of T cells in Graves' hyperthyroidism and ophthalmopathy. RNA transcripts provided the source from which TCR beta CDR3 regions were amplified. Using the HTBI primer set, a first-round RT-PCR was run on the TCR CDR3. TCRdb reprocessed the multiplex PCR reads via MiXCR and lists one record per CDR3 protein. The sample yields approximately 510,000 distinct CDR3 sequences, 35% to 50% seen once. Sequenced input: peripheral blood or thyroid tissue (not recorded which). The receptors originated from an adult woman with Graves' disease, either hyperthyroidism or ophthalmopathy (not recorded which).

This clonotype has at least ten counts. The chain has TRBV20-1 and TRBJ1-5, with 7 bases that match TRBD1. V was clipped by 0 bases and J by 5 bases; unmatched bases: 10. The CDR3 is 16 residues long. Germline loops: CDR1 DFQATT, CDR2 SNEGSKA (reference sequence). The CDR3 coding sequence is TGCAGTGCTAGAGATAGGAAACAGGGGTTCGATCAGCCCCAGCATTTT. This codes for CSARDRKQGFDQPQHF.

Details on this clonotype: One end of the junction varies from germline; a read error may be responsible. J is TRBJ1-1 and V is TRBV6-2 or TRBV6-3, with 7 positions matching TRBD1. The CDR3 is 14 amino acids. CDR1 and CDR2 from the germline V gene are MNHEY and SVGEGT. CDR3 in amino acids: CAGRYLQGNKEAFF. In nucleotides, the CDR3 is TGTGCCGGCAGGTACCTACAGGGGAACAAGGAAGCTTTCTTT.

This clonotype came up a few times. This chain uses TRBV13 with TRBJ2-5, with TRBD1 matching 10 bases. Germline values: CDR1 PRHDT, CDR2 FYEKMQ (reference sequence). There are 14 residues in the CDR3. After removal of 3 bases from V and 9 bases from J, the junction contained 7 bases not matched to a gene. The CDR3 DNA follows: TGTGCCAGCAGCTTCTCGACAGGGGGCGAGCCCCAGTACTTC. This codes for CASSFSTGGEPQYF.

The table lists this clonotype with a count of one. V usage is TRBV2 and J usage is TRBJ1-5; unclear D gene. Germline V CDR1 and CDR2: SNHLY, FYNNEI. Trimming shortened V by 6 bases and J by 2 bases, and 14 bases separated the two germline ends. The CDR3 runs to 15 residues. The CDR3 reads CASRQSWSRNQPQHF. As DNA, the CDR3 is TGTGCCAGCAGACAGAGCTGGTCCCGCAATCAGCCCCAGCATTTT.

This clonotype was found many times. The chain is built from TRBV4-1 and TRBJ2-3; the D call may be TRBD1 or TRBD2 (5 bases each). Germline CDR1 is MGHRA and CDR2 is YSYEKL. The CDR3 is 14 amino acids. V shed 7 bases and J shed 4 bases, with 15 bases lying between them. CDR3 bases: TGCGCCAGCACCGGGACCGGCCAGTCAGATACGCAGTATTTT. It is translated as CASTGTGQSDTQYF.

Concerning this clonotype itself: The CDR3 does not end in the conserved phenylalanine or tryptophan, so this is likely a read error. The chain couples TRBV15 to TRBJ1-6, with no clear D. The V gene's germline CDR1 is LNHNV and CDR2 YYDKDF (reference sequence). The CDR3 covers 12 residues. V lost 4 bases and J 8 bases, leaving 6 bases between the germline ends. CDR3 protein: CATSNRYSPLHL. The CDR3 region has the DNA TGTGCCACCAGCAACAGATATTCACCCCTCCACCTT.

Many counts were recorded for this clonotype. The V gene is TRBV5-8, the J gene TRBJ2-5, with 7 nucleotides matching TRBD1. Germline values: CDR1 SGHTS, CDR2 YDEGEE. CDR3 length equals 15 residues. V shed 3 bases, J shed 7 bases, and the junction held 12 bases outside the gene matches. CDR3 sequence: CASSSSGQSVGTQYF. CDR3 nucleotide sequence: TGTGCCAGCAGCTCGTCGGGACAGAGTGTAGGGACCCAGTACTTC. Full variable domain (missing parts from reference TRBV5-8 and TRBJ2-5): EAGVTQSPTHLIKTRGQQATLRCSPISGHTSVYWYQQALGLGLQFLLWYDEGEERNRGNFPPRFSGRQFPNYSSELNVNALELEDSALYLCASSSSGQSVGTQYFGPGTRLLVL.

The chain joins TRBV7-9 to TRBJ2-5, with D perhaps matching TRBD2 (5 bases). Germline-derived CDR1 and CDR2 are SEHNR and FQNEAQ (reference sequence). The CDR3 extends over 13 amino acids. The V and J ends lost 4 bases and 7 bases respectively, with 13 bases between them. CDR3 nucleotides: TGTGCCAGCAGCTCACCGGGGTCCGGGACCCAGTACTTC. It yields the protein CASSSPGSGTQYF.

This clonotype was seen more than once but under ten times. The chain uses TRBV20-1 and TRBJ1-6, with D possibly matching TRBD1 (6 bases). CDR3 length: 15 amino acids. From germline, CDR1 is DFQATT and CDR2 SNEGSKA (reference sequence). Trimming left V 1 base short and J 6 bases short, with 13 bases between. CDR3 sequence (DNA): TGCAGTGCTAGAGTCGGGGGCGCATCTAATTCACCCCTCCACTTT. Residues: CSARVGGASNSPLHF.

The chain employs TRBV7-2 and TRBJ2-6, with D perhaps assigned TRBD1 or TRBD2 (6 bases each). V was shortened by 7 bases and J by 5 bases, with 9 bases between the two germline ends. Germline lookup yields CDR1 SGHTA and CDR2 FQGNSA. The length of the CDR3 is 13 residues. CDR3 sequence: CASTRDRANVLTF. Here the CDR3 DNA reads TGTGCCAGCACGCGGGACAGGGCCAACGTCCTGACTTTC.

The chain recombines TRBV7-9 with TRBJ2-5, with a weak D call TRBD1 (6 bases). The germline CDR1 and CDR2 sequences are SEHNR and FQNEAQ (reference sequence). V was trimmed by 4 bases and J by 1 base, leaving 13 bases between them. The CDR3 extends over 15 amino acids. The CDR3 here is CASSSRTVVQETQYF. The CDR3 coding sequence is TGTGCCAGCAGCTCCCGGACAGTAGTCCAAGAGACCCAGTACTTC.